This T cell receptor beta chain was profiled in a study of T cell responses to AZD1222 COVID-19 vaccine. Study in general: Doses given second, at about 4 or about 12 weeks, were pooled.

The V and J ends lost 8 bases and 0 bases, in that order; junction bases with no gene match: 10. Germline CDR1 reads LNHDA; CDR2 reads SQIVND (reference sequence). The CDR3 has 18 residues. Repertoires were generated with immunoSEQ multiplex PCR, while TCRdb's copy carries only in-frame clones and drops some. This table has about 170,000 clones, around nine tenths appearing once. This clonotype originated in an adult in good health. Material: peripheral blood, obtained on day 0 of AZD1222 vaccination. The gene calls are TRBV19 and TRBJ1-6; 10 bases are a match to TRBD1. CDR3 loop: CASSWDRGRSSYNSPLHF. The CDR3 coding sequence is TGTGCCAGTTCCTGGGACAGGGGAAGGAGCTCCTATAATTCACCCCTCCACTTT.